This record looks at one T cell receptor (beta chain) sequence and its context. The sample is drawn from a study of blood T cell repertoires in COVID-19. The CDR3 is made up of 14 amino acids. V dropped 4 bases and J dropped 1; count of bases not matched to a gene: 4. CDR1 is SGHDT and CDR2 is YYEEEE in the germline V gene. In the original processing: Amplification of reference gene primers was used by the study to estimate nucleated cell counts. Profiled with immunoSEQ multiplex PCR; TCRdb holds only in-frame clones, not every one. V, J and clone size derive from that table, while D and trimming were established from the DNA sequence. The data show 130,000 or so clones, around 89% seen once.

The chain couples TRBV5-6 to TRBJ1-1; TRBD1 matches at 7 bases. The sequencing sample was made of peripheral blood. The sequence derives from a man in his forties or fifties with active or convalescent COVID-19. Here the CDR3 DNA reads TGTGCCAGCAGCCCGGCAGGGGGGAACACTGAAGCTTTCTTT. It translates to CASSPAGGNTEAFF. The whole variable domain, filled in from reference TRBV5-6 and TRBJ1-1, reads DAGVTQSPTHLIKTRGQQVTLRCSPKSGHDTVSWYQQALGQGPQFIFQYYEEEERQRGNFPDRFSGHQFPNYSSELNVNALLLGDSALYLCASSPAGGNTEAFFGQGTRLTVV.